This T cell receptor beta chain is drawn from a study of T cells in tumors after PD-1 blockade (dated 2019 in TCRdb). Notes on the research overall: Exclusion criteria were prior checkpoint blockade, use of systemic immunosuppressants, or recent radiotherapy or other anti-cancer therapy within 4 weeks. Patients received pembrolizumab 200 mg every 3 weeks or cemiplimab 350 mg every 2 weeks. While on anti-PD-1 treatment, some of the patients also continued taking daily vismodegib 150 mg. On average, peripheral blood samples had 120,000 or so TCR templates (range roughly 22,000-290,000) and 35,000 to 40,000 unique clonotypes. Paired single-cell RNA and TCR sequencing was performed on site-matched tumors from BCC or SCC patients before and after anti-PD-1 therapy. To compare blood and tumor clonotypes, bulk TCR sequencing was performed on nine to ten peripheral blood samples from roughly five patients. RECIST version 1.1 was used to evaluate clinical response. Paper-wide results and their limitations: The source of novel T cell clones was not identified and could include lymphoid organs or rare unexpanded clones within the tumor or its periphery. About 37% of tumor TCR clonotypes were detected in blood, and some novel exhausted tumor clones were observed in pre-treatment blood, which was taken as suggesting peripheral recruitment.

Sample time point, as interpreted from the label and publication: after anti-PD-1 therapy. For bulk TCRbeta sequencing, genomic DNA was extracted from tumor biopsies or peripheral blood, and input amounts ranged from 616 ng to 6,004 ng. Every patient had histologically proven advanced or metastatic basal or squamous cell carcinoma and was a poor candidate for surgical resection. The basal cell carcinoma cohort comprised about a dozen patients, of whom 8 or 9 had bulk tumor TCR sequencing. The immunoSEQ platform was used to carry out deep TCRbeta sequencing. Regarding the original processing steps: Only productive rearrangements were exported from the immunoSEQ Analyzer for further analysis. T cell phenotypes were assigned to bulk TCRbeta clonotypes by matching the clonotypes to single-cell RNA+TCR-seq clones that had the same TCRbeta sequence. Tumor enrichment of a clone was calculated by dividing the clone's tumor frequency by the clone's PBMC frequency, both taken from bulk TCR sequencing. TCRs were sorted with GLIPH into specificity groups, meaning clusters of distinct TCRs that share CDR3 motifs and likely recognize common antigens. In TCRdb, the immuneACCESS table is reduced to in-frame sequences with V and J assigned. These tables do not hold every clone; where another copy was compared, an unresolved V gene accounts for under half, and the others remain unexplained. The V and J calls and clone size were taken over from that table, and D and trimming were inferred from the DNA. The sample data list some 25,000 clones, and about 82% of these were observed just once. Of the sample, 10% to 15% falls within the top ten clones.

V lost 1 base and J lost 3 bases, and the count of bases not matched to a germline gene is 7. The CDR3 numbers 16 residues from cysteine through phenylalanine. The kept DNA is CDR3 alone, 48 bases in frame from the first base. Via the germline V gene (reference sequence), CDR1 is LGHDT and CDR2 YNNKEL. In regard to this clone: The antigen it binds to is not known. No per-base quality is available; no much larger clone lies one base away.

The origin of this receptor is a human donor with basal cell carcinoma. The material sequenced was PBMCs, taken after anti-PD-1 treatment. The V and J segments used are TRBV3-1 (or the pseudogene TRBV3-2) and TRBJ2-3, with 7 junctional bases fitting TRBD2. The CDR3 region reads CASSQVVGGKTDTQYF. Here is the DNA: TGTGCCAGCAGCCAAGTGGTCGGGGGGAAAACAGATACGCAGTATTTT.